This T cell receptor (beta chain) was captured in a study of low-dose radiotherapy and immunotherapy resistance in tumors. In germline, CDR1 is LNHDA, CDR2 SQIVND (reference sequence). The CDR3 contains 18 residues. V gave up 10 bases and J gave up 1 base; unmatched junction bases: 13. This clonotype has just a few counts. TRAV and TRBV primers primed cDNA for both TCRalpha and TCRbeta. The TCRs were subjected to amplification over about 19 PCR cycles employing a constant-region primer in conjunction with a V-primer adapter. TCRdb redid the calling of the reads with MiXCR, one entry per CDR3 protein. The sample has over 9,000 distinct CDR3 sequences, 40% to 55% seen once.

This clonotype originated in a human donor with advanced metastatic prostate, ovarian, gallbladder or colorectal cancer (not recorded which). This table probably holds off-target reads from a library built for another chain. The chain recombines TRBV19 with TRBJ2-2; 12 bases are shared with TRBD2. The CDR3, as DNA: TGTGCCACAAGGACAAAACGACTAGCGGGGGAGAACACCGGGGAGCTGTTTTTT. Protein: CATRTKRLAGENTGELFF.